Below, 10 T cell receptor beta chains from the same sample are listed, as sequenced in a study of T cell repertoires in ileal Crohn's disease (dated by TCRdb to about 2019). The sample's time point label, in plain terms: proximal margin of the surgical specimen (macroscopically non-inflamed). The library was prepared using the immunoSEQ multiplex PCR assay. TCRdb retrieved this table from immuneACCESS and kept in-frame rearrangements only. Not all clones are present; in checked studies, unresolved V genes account for under half, and no reason is known for the remainder. For this sample the table gives under 6,000 clones, of which around 84% were detected only once. The top ten constitute 6.5% of the sample. The sequenced sample consisted of ileal tissue. The receptors shown here come from an adult with Crohn's disease.

This chain connects TRBV4-1 to TRBJ2-3, with 7 bases fitting TRBD1. This CDR3 has 19 amino acids. Germline V gives CDR1 MGHRA, CDR2 YSYEKL. V lost 0 bases to trimming and J lost 3 bases; unmatched junction nucleotides: 15. This chain's CDR3 is CASSQEPPYLQGRTDTQYF. Here the CDR3 DNA reads TGCGCCAGCAGCCAAGAACCCCCCTACTTACAGGGGCGGACAGATACGCAGTATTTT.

The genes are TRBV7-3 and TRBJ2-7; TRBD2 matches at 10 bases. Trimming cost V 2 bases and J 7 bases; bases outside gene matches: 5. This CDR3 has 14 amino acids. CDR1 is SGHTA and CDR2 is FQGTGA in the germline V gene. CDR3 sequence reads: CASSLLLAGREQYF. The CDR3 region has the DNA TGTGCCAGCAGCTTATTACTAGCGGGGAGGGAGCAGTACTTC.

The V and J genes are TRBV5-4 and TRBJ1-1; D gene uncertain. The length of the CDR3 is 15 residues. V was pared by 0 bases and J by 3 bases, with 12 bases between. In germline, CDR1 is SGHNT, CDR2 YYREEE (reference sequence). CDR3 nucleotides: TGTGCCAGCAGCTTGGGGACCTTCCGGGACACTGAAGCTTTCTTT. Encoded protein: CASSLGTFRDTEAFF.

This clone was observed a single time. The junction and the germline gene differ at one end; a read error may be behind it. The chain recombines TRBV5-1 with TRBJ2-2, with D possibly TRBD1 on 6 matching bases. The germline CDR1 and CDR2 sequences are SGHRS and YFSETQ. The CDR3 covers 15 residues. The CDR3 spells CASSLADRNTGELFF. CDR3 bases: TGCGCCAGCAGTTTGGCGGACAGGAACACCGGGGAGCTGTTTTTT. The full variable domain, rest sourced from reference TRBV5-1 and TRBJ2-2, is KAGVTQTPRYLIKTRGQQVTLSCSPISGHRSVSWYQQTPGQGLQFLFEYFSETQRNKGNFPGRFSGRQFSNSRSEMNVSTLELGDSALYLCASSLADRNTGELFFGEGSRLTVL.

V gene TRBV9 combines with J gene TRBJ2-1; 7 bases are a match to TRBD2. Trimming removed 3 bases from V and 0 bases from J; junction bases left unmatched: 9. The CDR3 spans 17 residues. Per the germline V gene, CDR1 is SGDLS and CDR2 is YYNGEE. CDR3 sequence: CASSGLPGGGSYNEQFF. CDR3 sequence (DNA): TGTGCCAGCAGCGGACTCCCGGGGGGAGGCTCCTACAATGAGCAGTTCTTC.

This clone has only a few counts. The chain recombines TRBV18 with TRBJ1-2; 8 bases map to TRBD1. With 4 bases clipped from V and 4 bases from J, the junction kept 8 bases outside the gene matches. The CDR3 spans 15 residues. The V gene's germline CDR1 is KGHSH and CDR2 LQKENI. This CDR3 reads CASSQGQDLIYGYTF. In nucleotides, the CDR3 is TGTGCCAGCTCACAGGGACAGGACCTTATCTATGGCTACACCTTC.

This clone was counted a few times. This rearrangement joins TRBV28 to TRBJ2-1; TRBD2 matches 12 bases. The V and J ends lost 2 bases and 9 bases, in that order; junction bases with no gene match: 2. The CDR3 sequence is 14 residues long. Germline V gives CDR1 MDHEN, CDR2 SYDVKM. CDR3 nucleotide sequence: TGTGCCAGCAGTTTACAACTAGCGGGGGGTGAGCAGTTCTTC. Translating gives CASSLQLAGGEQFF.

This chain connects TRBV7-3 to TRBJ2-2, with TRBD1 identical over 9 bases. Unmatched junction bases numbered 10, after V lost 1 base and J lost 7 bases. Germline lookup yields CDR1 SGHTA and CDR2 FQGTGA. This CDR3 is built from 17 residues. The chain's CDR3 is CASSLNPPGQGNGELFF. DNA for the CDR3: TGTGCCAGCAGCTTAAACCCCCCGGGACAGGGAAACGGGGAGCTGTTTTTT.

This rearrangement joins TRBV5-1 to TRBJ2-1; perhaps TRBD2 as D (5 bases). The V and J ends lost 0 bases and 5 bases respectively, with 9 bases between them. The germline V gene encodes CDR1 SGHRS and CDR2 YFSETQ. The CDR3 extends over 14 amino acids. DNA for the CDR3: TGCGCCAGCAGCTTGGAGTACGGGGACAATGAGCAGTTCTTC. This sequence encodes CASSLEYGDNEQFF.

CDR3 amino acids: CASSLRGDDEQYF. The CDR3 region has the DNA TGTGCCAGCAGCTTAAGGGGAGACGACGAGCAGTACTTC. The V and J genes are TRBV7-9 and TRBJ2-7; the D call may be TRBD1 or TRBD2 (5 bases each). Germline values: CDR1 SEHNR, CDR2 FQNEAQ (reference sequence). This CDR3 has 13 residues. V dropped 2 bases and J dropped 5 bases, with 10 bases sitting between them.